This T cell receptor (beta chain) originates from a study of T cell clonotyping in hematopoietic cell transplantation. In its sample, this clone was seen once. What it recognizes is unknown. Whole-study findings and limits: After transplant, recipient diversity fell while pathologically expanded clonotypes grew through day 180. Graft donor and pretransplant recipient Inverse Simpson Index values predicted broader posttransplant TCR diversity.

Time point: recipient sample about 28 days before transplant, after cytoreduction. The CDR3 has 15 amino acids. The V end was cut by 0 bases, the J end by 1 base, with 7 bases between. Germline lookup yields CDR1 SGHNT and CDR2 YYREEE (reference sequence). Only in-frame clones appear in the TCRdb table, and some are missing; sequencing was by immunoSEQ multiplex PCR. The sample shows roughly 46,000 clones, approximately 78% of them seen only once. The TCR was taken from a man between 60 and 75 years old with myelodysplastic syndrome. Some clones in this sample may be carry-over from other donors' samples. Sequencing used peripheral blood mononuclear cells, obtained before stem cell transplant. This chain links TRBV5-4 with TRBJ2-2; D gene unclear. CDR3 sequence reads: CASSLEVMNTGELFF. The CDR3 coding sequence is TGTGCCAGCAGCTTGGAGGTTATGAACACCGGGGAGCTGTTTTTT.